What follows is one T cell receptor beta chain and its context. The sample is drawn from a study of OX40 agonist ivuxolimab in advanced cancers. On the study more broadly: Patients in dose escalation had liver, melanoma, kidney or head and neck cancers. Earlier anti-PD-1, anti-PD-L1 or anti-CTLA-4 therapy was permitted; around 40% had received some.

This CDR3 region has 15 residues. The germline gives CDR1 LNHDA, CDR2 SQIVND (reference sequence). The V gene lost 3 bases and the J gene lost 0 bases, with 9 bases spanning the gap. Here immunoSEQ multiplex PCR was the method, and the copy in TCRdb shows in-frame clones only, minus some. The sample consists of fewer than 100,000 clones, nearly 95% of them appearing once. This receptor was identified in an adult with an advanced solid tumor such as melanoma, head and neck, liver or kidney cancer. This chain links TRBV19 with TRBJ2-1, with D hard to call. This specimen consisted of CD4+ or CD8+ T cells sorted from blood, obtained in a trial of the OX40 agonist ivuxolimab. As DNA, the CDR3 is TGTGCCAGTAGTATCGGACGCGGCTCCTACAATGAGCAGTTCTTC. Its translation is CASSIGRGSYNEQFF. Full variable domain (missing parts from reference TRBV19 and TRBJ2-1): DGGITQSPKYLFRKEGQNVTLSCEQNLNHDAMYWYRQDPGQGLRLIYYSQIVNDFQKGDIAEGYSVSREKKESFPLTVTSAQKNPTAFYLCASSIGRGSYNEQFFGPGTRLTVL.